Presented here are 30 T cell receptor beta chains from one specimen sequenced in a study of T cell repertoires in cytomegalovirus infection. One entry per CDR3 protein, called by TCRdb with MiXCR from the reads. The sample carries more than 650,000 distinct CDR3 sequences, approximately 34% recorded once. Sequencing used PBMCs. Every receptor here comes from a human donor in good health (CMV status not recorded). Some clones in this sample may be carry-over from other donors' samples.

V gene TRBV6-5 combines with J gene TRBJ2-1; 9 bases are a match to TRBD2. The J segment lost 9 bases and the V segment lost 8 bases, leaving 17 bases of the junction unmatched. Germline values: CDR1 MNHEY, CDR2 SVGAGI. CDR3 length equals 16 residues. The CDR3 here is CASVGSGREGGREQFF. CDR3 nucleotide sequence: TGTGCCAGCGTTGGTAGCGGGAGAGAGGGAGGTCGTGAGCAGTTCTTC.

J is TRBJ1-1 and V is TRBV6-4, with a tentative D call TRBD1 (5 bases). Germline CDR1 is MRHNA and CDR2 is SNTAGT. The CDR3 sequence is 13 residues long. Trimming removed 5 bases from V and 8 bases from J, with 15 bases in between. CDR3 DNA: TGTGCCAGCAGTTACAAAGGGGCCCTAGAAGCTTTCTTT. Its protein product is CASSYKGALEAFF.

As concerns this clonotype: A junction boundary mismatches the germline segment, possibly from a read error. V and J are TRBV6-1 and TRBJ2-1; D is tentatively TRBD1 or TRBD2 (5 bases each). Germline loops: CDR1 MNHNS, CDR2 SASEGT. CDR3 size: 12 residues. In DNA form, the CDR3 reads TGTGCCCGCAGTGAAAGAAGGGGACGGCAGTTCTTC. Its protein product is CARSERRGRQFF.

This clonotype was recorded many times. V usage is TRBV28 and J usage is TRBJ1-1, with unresolved D. This CDR3 region has 13 residues. Trimming took 9 bases from V and 2 from J, leaving 13 bases between them. CDR1 MDHEN and CDR2 SYDVKM come from the germline V gene. CDR3 nucleotide sequence: TGTGCCAGTATAGGAGGAGGAAACACTGAAGCTTTCTTT. This codes for CASIGGGNTEAFF.

This clonotype was counted only a few times. This chain joins TRBV6-1 and TRBJ1-5, with no clear D. CDR1 is MNHNS, CDR2 SASEGT, per germline. V was shortened by 6 bases and J by 7 bases, with 19 bases between the two germline ends. The length of the CDR3 is 15 residues. The CDR3, as DNA: TGTGCCAGCAGGGCCAGACCCCCATCCGGGCAGCCCCAGCATTTT. Protein sequence: CASRARPPSGQPQHF.

J is TRBJ2-3 and V is TRBV6-1, with D unclear. The CDR3 length is 14 residues. The germline CDR1 and CDR2 sequences are MNHNS and SASEGT. V was clipped by 5 bases and J by 0 bases, with 9 bases between them. This chain's CDR3 is CASSYKSSTDTQYF. Here the CDR3 DNA reads TGTGCCAGCAGTTACAAGTCTAGCACAGATACGCAGTATTTT.

CDR3 amino acids: CSAGGVNTEAFF. CDR3 nucleotides: TGCAGCGCTGGGGGGGTGAACACTGAAGCTTTCTTT. V is TRBV29-1 and J is TRBJ1-1; TRBD1 might be the D (5 bases). The germline CDR1 and CDR2 sequences are SQVTM and ANQGSEA. V was shortened by 7 bases and J by 0 bases, with 9 bases between the two germline ends. The CDR3 covers 12 residues.

Here the CDR3 reads CASSLAIQGDETNEKLFF. In DNA, the CDR3 is TGTGCCAGCAGTTTAGCCATCCAGGGGGACGAGACTAATGAAAAACTGTTTTTT. The chain recombines TRBV28 with TRBJ1-4, with 7 bases fitting TRBD1. Germline lookup yields CDR1 MDHEN and CDR2 SYDVKM. CDR3 length equals 18 residues. Germline trimming cut 2 bases from V and 2 bases from J; bases unmatched to any gene: 11.

The chain carries TRBV28 and TRBJ2-7, with TRBD1 matching over 7 bases. This CDR3 contains 13 residues. Germline assignment: CDR1 MDHEN and CDR2 SYDVKM. Trimming removed 8 bases from V and 6 bases from J; junction bases left unmatched: 10. CDR3 sequence: CASASQGLLEQYF. CDR3 bases: TGTGCCAGCGCTTCACAGGGGTTGCTCGAGCAGTACTTC.

This chain connects TRBV4-1 to TRBJ2-3; 9 bases line up with TRBD2. Per germline, CDR1 MGHRA and CDR2 YSYEKL. V trimming: 1 base; J trimming: 3 bases; junction bases outside the gene matches: 5. The CDR3 spans 16 residues. The CDR3 reads CASSQGLAGTTDTQYF. For the CDR3, the DNA is TGCGCCAGCAGCCAAGGTCTAGCGGGGACGACAGATACGCAGTATTTT.

This clonotype has more than one count but fewer than ten. The CDR3 loop reads CASSLGREPEYQETQYF. The CDR3 DNA reads as TGTGCCAGCAGCTTAGGCAGAGAGCCAGAATACCAAGAGACCCAGTACTTC. The V gene is TRBV7-9, the J gene TRBJ2-5; D unclear. CDR3 length: 17 residues. The germline V gene encodes CDR1 SEHNR and CDR2 FQNEAQ (reference sequence). V gave up 1 base and J gave up 0 bases, with 15 bases separating them.

Of note for this clonotype: This CDR3 is missing its conserved last phenylalanine or tryptophan, likely due to a read error. J is TRBJ2-6 and V is TRBV7-8, with 7 nucleotides matching TRBD1. V shed 4 bases, J shed 3 bases, and the junction held 6 bases outside the gene matches. The CDR3 runs 16 residues. The germline gives CDR1 SGHVS, CDR2 FQNEAQ. CDR3 amino acids: CASSSSTGLGANVLTL. The CDR3 DNA sequence: TGTGCCAGCAGCTCCTCGACAGGGCTTGGGGCCAACGTCCTGACTTTA.

This clonotype has a handful of counts. This chain uses TRBV28 with TRBJ2-7, with D perhaps TRBD2 (5 bases). Germline V gene sequence: CDR1 MDHEN, CDR2 SYDVKM. CDR3 length: 13 residues. V was shortened by 5 bases and J by 3 bases, with 11 bases between the two germline ends. For the CDR3, the DNA is TGTGCCAGCAGTCCCTACGGGAACTACGAGCAGTACTTC. Translation: CASSPYGNYEQYF.

On this clonotype: A clone one base away is much larger, so this may be a read error. Here the CDR3 DNA reads TGTGCCAGCAGCTCCGGGTGGGGTAGCAAAGCTTTCTTT. Amino acids: CASSSGWGSKAFF. The chain carries TRBV7-2 and TRBJ1-1; D is undetermined. The CDR3 has 13 amino acids. Germline V gene data show CDR1 as SGHTA and CDR2 as FQGNSA. Between the trimmed V and J ends, which lost 4 bases and 9 bases, there was a span of 15 bases.

This sequence joins TRBV28 and TRBJ1-1; TRBD1 might be the D (5 bases). The germline V and J ends were trimmed by 10 bases and 4 bases, with 31 bases remaining between them. The CDR3 contains 18 residues. Germline CDR1 reads MDHEN; CDR2 reads SYDVKM. Here the CDR3 DNA reads TGTGCCATCGGGGTTTCCGCAGGACGGGGACTAGGTGGCACTGAAGCTTTCTTT. Its protein product is CAIGVSAGRGLGGTEAFF. The complete variable domain, with remaining parts taken from reference TRBV28 and TRBJ1-1, reads DVKVTQSSRYLVKRTGEKVFLECVQDMDHENMFWYRQDPGLGLRLIYFSYDVKMKEKGDIPEGYSVSREKKERFSLILESASTNQTSMYLCAIGVSAGRGLGGTEAFFGQGTRLTVV.

This clonotype appeared many times. V gene TRBV7-2 combines with J gene TRBJ2-7; 7 positions agree with TRBD2. The CDR3 length is 15 residues. J was trimmed by 4 bases and V by 1 base; bases with no gene match: 7. Germline values: CDR1 SGHTA, CDR2 FQGNSA. CDR3 residues: CASSLVASGTYEQYF. DNA for the CDR3: TGTGCCAGCAGCTTAGTAGCTAGCGGTACTTACGAGCAGTACTTC.

With respect to this clonotype: Relative to the germline gene, one junction end is altered; a read error may explain this. The J gene is TRBJ2-2, the V gene TRBV6-1; D is perhaps TRBD1 or TRBD2 (5 bases each). From germline, CDR1 is MNHNS and CDR2 SASEGT. The CDR3 is 16 residues long. DNA of the CDR3: TGTGCCAGCAGCGAAGGGACGTGGGGATGGGCCGGGGAGCTGTTTTTT. Translating it yields CASSEGTWGWAGELFF.

With respect to this clonotype: A read error may produce the germline difference seen at one junction end. CDR3 loop: CASSEGSGGGNEQVF. Here the CDR3 DNA reads TGTGCCAGCAGCGAAGGGAGCGGGGGCGGCAATGAGCAGGTCTTC. The chain joins TRBV7-2 to TRBJ2-1; TRBD2 agrees at 8 bases. There are 15 residues in the CDR3. Germline-derived CDR1 and CDR2 are SGHTA and FQGNSA.

As to this clonotype: At one of its ends the junction is not consistent with the germline gene, which may arise from a read error. The chain links TRBV24-1 to TRBJ2-6; D call uncertain. Germline CDR1 and CDR2: KGHDR and SFDVKD. The CDR3 length is 16 residues. The CDR3, as DNA: TGTGCCACCAGTGTTTTGGTTCCAGCTGGGGCCAACGTCCTGACTTTC. Its translation is CATSVLVPAGANVLTF.

The V gene is TRBV29-1, the J gene TRBJ2-2; 8 bases line up with TRBD1. The CDR3 contains 15 residues. J was trimmed by 3 bases and V by 7 bases; bases with no gene match: 10. Germline V lookup: CDR1 SQVTM, CDR2 ANQGSEA. The CDR3 region has the DNA TGCAGCGCCGACCCGGGGACAGGCGACACCGGGGAGCTGTTTTTT. Translated, it gives CSADPGTGDTGELFF.

This clonotype came up a few times. The rearrangement uses TRBV28 and TRBJ2-4, with 7 bases fitting TRBD1. The CDR3 runs to 15 residues. V lost 3 bases to trimming and J lost 5 bases; unmatched junction nucleotides: 7. Germline CDR1 reads MDHEN; CDR2 reads SYDVKM. The CDR3: CASSFMGQGENIQYF. CDR3 in DNA: TGTGCCAGCAGTTTTATGGGGCAGGGGGAAAACATTCAGTACTTC.

This sequence joins TRBV6-2 or TRBV6-3 and TRBJ2-1, with D perhaps assigned TRBD1 or TRBD2 (5 bases each). This CDR3 has 15 amino acids. V lost 1 base and J 0 bases, leaving 7 bases between the germline ends. Germline assignment: CDR1 MNHEY and CDR2 SVGEGT. The CDR3 DNA sequence: TGTGCCAGCAGTTACTGGGGGACCTCCTACAATGAGCAGTTCTTC. This sequence encodes CASSYWGTSYNEQFF.

CDR3 coding DNA: TGTGCCAGCAGCTCCGAGCGGGTTAGCCCAGATACGCAGTATTTT. This gives the protein CASSSERVSPDTQYF. The chain combines TRBV7-9 with TRBJ2-3, with D maybe TRBD2 (6 bases). Trimming removed 4 bases at V and 4 bases at J, with 15 bases between. Germline CDR1 reads SEHNR; CDR2 reads FQNEAQ (reference sequence). CDR3 length: 15 residues. The entire variable domain, with the rest obtained from reference TRBV7-9 and TRBJ2-3, is as follows: DTGVSQNPRHKITKRGQNVTFRCDPISEHNRLYWYRQTLGQGPEFLTYFQNEAQLEKSRLLSDRFSAERPKGSFSTLEIQRTEQGDSAMYLCASSSERVSPDTQYFGPGTRLTVL.

This chain connects TRBV29-1 to TRBJ2-1, with TRBD1 matching 7 bases. CDR3 size: 13 residues. V was clipped by 7 bases and J by 4 bases; unmatched bases: 7. Germline CDR1 is SQVTM and CDR2 is ANQGSEA. The CDR3 here is CSETGSRYNEQFF. The CDR3 bases are TGCAGCGAGACAGGGTCTCGTTACAATGAGCAGTTCTTC.

This chain joins TRBV7-2 and TRBJ1-1, with D perhaps matching TRBD1 (5 bases). CDR1 and CDR2 from the germline V gene are SGHTA and FQGNSA. The V and J ends lost 2 bases and 0 bases respectively, with 10 bases between them. The CDR3 has 15 amino acids. The CDR3 region is CASSLSLRVNTEAFF. The CDR3 DNA is TGTGCCAGCAGCTTAAGTCTCAGGGTGAACACTGAAGCTTTCTTT.

This clonotype was seen at least ten times. J is TRBJ1-6 and V is TRBV7-2, with TRBD1 matching over 7 bases. This CDR3 has 15 amino acids. From germline, CDR1 is SGHTA and CDR2 FQGNSA. V dropped 0 bases and J dropped 7; count of bases not matched to a gene: 3. The CDR3 loop reads CASSLAGGGNSPLHF. CDR3 nucleotides: TGTGCCAGCAGCTTAGCAGGGGGCGGGAATTCACCCCTCCACTTT.

V gene TRBV28 combines with J gene TRBJ2-2; no clear D. Germline CDR1 MDHEN, CDR2 SYDVKM. The V end was cut by 9 bases, the J end by 1 base, with 9 bases between. The length of the CDR3 is 13 residues. In nucleotides, the CDR3 is TGTGCCAGTTTACTTCGGAACACCGGGGAGCTGTTTTTT. This translates into CASLLRNTGELFF.

The DNA of the CDR3 is TGTGCCAGCAGCCCAGGGGGGGGCATTCGGGGGAGCACTGAAGCTTTCTTT. Its translation: CASSPGGGIRGSTEAFF. The chain uses TRBV7-4 and TRBJ1-1; TRBD1 agrees at 7 bases. The J segment lost 4 bases and the V segment lost 5 bases, leaving 16 bases of the junction unmatched. Germline loops: CDR1 SGHVT, CDR2 SQSDAQ. The CDR3 runs 17 residues.

The chain uses TRBV7-3 and TRBJ1-6; D may be TRBD1 (5 bases). V was cut by 3 bases and J by 0 bases, with 12 bases left in between. This CDR3 has 17 residues. Germline V lookup: CDR1 SGHTA, CDR2 FQGTGA. The CDR3 reads CASSFNRGFSYNSPLHF. As DNA, the CDR3 is TGTGCCAGCAGCTTTAATCGGGGGTTCTCCTATAATTCACCCCTCCACTTT.

This clonotype was seen only a few times. The rearrangement links TRBV24-1 to TRBJ2-1, with TRBD1 matching over 7 bases. Per the germline V gene, CDR1 is KGHDR and CDR2 is SFDVKD. There are 16 residues in the CDR3. The J segment lost 4 bases and the V segment lost 0 bases, leaving 5 bases of the junction unmatched. The CDR3 DNA sequence: TGTGCCACCAGTGATTTGAGTTCCAGGGGGTACAATGAGCAGTTCTTC. It translates to CATSDLSSRGYNEQFF.